What follows are 32 T cell receptor beta chains derived from one specimen sequenced in a study of T-cell reconstitution after alpha-beta-depleted transplantation in children. Unique molecular identifiers were incorporated into the prepared TCRbeta library. TCRdb itself ran the PCR reads through MiXCR, one entry per CDR3 protein. The data show about 610,000 distinct CDR3 sequences, 10% seen once. This material consisted of PBMCs from the stem cell graft donor, taken from the stem cell graft. The receptors come from a human donor who donated a stem cell graft to a child with acute myeloid leukemia.

The chain combines TRBV6-2 or TRBV6-3 with TRBJ1-3, with D possibly TRBD1 on 5 matching bases. This CDR3 has 15 amino acids. The germline V gene encodes CDR1 MNHEY and CDR2 SVGEGT. Trimming pared 5 bases from V and 0 bases from J, leaving 11 bases between. CDR3 region: CASSVGPFSGNTIYF. The CDR3 bases are TGTGCCAGCAGTGTGGGACCGTTCTCTGGAAACACCATATATTTT.

This clonotype was recorded many times. J is TRBJ2-1 and V is TRBV20-1, with TRBD1 matching 8 bases. CDR3 size: 16 residues. From germline, CDR1 is DFQATT and CDR2 SNEGSKA (reference sequence). Trimming cost V 1 base and J 3 bases; bases outside gene matches: 8. The CDR3 loop is CSARVRTGKNYNEQFF. As DNA, the CDR3 is TGCAGTGCTAGAGTTCGGACAGGGAAAAACTACAATGAGCAGTTCTTC.

This clonotype was counted many times. The chain is built from TRBV12-3 or TRBV12-4 and TRBJ2-1, with D perhaps TRBD2 (7 bases). Between the trimmed V and J ends, which lost 6 bases and 10 bases, there was a span of 16 bases. This CDR3 is 13 amino acids long. In DNA form, the CDR3 reads TGTGCCAGCAGAGGTTACAGGGACTACGAGCAGTTCTTC. This sequence encodes CASRGYRDYEQFF.

The J gene is TRBJ2-1, the V gene TRBV12-3 or TRBV12-4; possible D gene TRBD2, 5 bases. The CDR3 extends over 14 amino acids. Trimming shortened V by 5 bases and J by 8 bases, and 16 bases separated the two germline ends. CDR3 sequence: CASSLQEAPDEQFF. The DNA for the CDR3 is TGTGCCAGCAGTCTCCAGGAGGCTCCCGATGAGCAGTTCTTC.

This clonotype turned up a few times. This chain connects TRBV7-2 to TRBJ2-4; TRBD2 agrees at 10 bases. V dropped 1 base and J dropped 4; count of bases not matched to a gene: 7. This CDR3 is 17 amino acids long. Germline CDR1 is SGHTA and CDR2 is FQGNSA. The chain's CDR3 is CASSLVASGSLKNIQYF. Written as DNA, the CDR3 is TGTGCCAGCAGCTTAGTGGCTAGCGGGAGTCTTAAAAACATTCAGTACTTC. Full variable domain (remainder filled in from reference TRBV7-2 and TRBJ2-4): GAGVSQSPSNKVTEKGKDVELRCDPISGHTALYWYRQSLGQGLEFLIYFQGNSAPDKSGLPSDRFSAERTGGSVSTLTIQRTQQEDSAVYLCASSLVASGSLKNIQYFGAGTRLSVL.

This clonotype has at least ten counts. The chain's CDR3 is CSARPGQAYEQYF. The CDR3 bases are TGCAGTGCTAGACCCGGACAGGCATACGAGCAGTACTTC. The chain employs TRBV20-1 and TRBJ2-7; TRBD1 agrees at 7 bases. Trimming removed 2 bases from V and 4 bases from J; junction bases left unmatched: 5. Germline V gene data show CDR1 as DFQATT and CDR2 as SNEGSKA (reference sequence). The CDR3 runs to 13 residues.

The rearrangement uses TRBV27 and TRBJ2-2; TRBD1 might be the D (6 bases). This CDR3 is built from 12 residues. Trimming left V 6 bases short and J 7 bases short, with 9 bases between. Germline V gene lookup returns CDR1 MNHEY and CDR2 SMNVEV (reference sequence). The CDR3 DNA is TGTGCCAGCAGGAAAGGGGGCGGGGAGCTGTTTTTT. It translates to CASRKGGGELFF.

This clonotype was counted at least ten times. The V call is TRBV29-1, the J call TRBJ2-1, with TRBD2 identical over 11 bases. V lost 7 bases and J lost 7; bases outside the gene matches: 9. The CDR3 consists of 14 residues. Germline CDR1 SQVTM, CDR2 ANQGSEA. CDR3 amino acids: CSASGLAESNEQFF. The CDR3 DNA is TGCAGCGCCTCGGGACTAGCGGAGTCGAATGAGCAGTTCTTC.

The rearrangement links TRBV29-1 to TRBJ2-1; no clear D. CDR1 and CDR2 (germline): SQVTM, ANQGSEA. CDR3 length equals 13 residues. Trimming removed 4 bases from V and 6 bases from J, with 13 bases in between. Here the CDR3 reads CSVGAIVANEQFF. The CDR3 DNA sequence: TGCAGCGTTGGGGCTATCGTGGCCAATGAGCAGTTCTTC.

This rearrangement joins TRBV5-6 to TRBJ2-3, with 14 nucleotides matching TRBD2. Trimming cost V 8 bases and J 4 bases; bases outside gene matches: 9. The germline V gene has CDR1 SGHDT and CDR2 YYEEEE. This CDR3 has 16 amino acids. The CDR3 nucleotides read TGTGCCAGGGGCCCATCGGGACTAGCGGGAGCAGATACGCAGTATTTT. This codes for CARGPSGLAGADTQYF.

This clonotype has at least ten counts. V and J are TRBV7-2 and TRBJ2-2; the match to TRBD2 covers 11 bases. The CDR3 consists of 15 residues. Trimming cost V 4 bases and J 7 bases; bases outside gene matches: 5. Germline CDR1 reads SGHTA; CDR2 reads FQGNSA. CDR3 in DNA: TGTGCCAGCAGCTCGACTAGCGGGATTGGCGGGGAGCTGTTTTTT. Protein sequence: CASSSTSGIGGELFF. Complete variable domain (other parts from reference TRBV7-2 and TRBJ2-2): GAGVSQSPSNKVTEKGKDVELRCDPISGHTALYWYRQSLGQGLEFLIYFQGNSAPDKSGLPSDRFSAERTGGSVSTLTIQRTQQEDSAVYLCASSSTSGIGGELFFGEGSRLTVL.

This clonotype turned up a few times. CDR3 coding DNA: TGTGCCAGCAGTTACTCGGGCGGGTACTCCTACGAGCAGTACTTC. It yields the protein CASSYSGGYSYEQYF. This chain connects TRBV6-2 or TRBV6-3 to TRBJ2-7, with a weak D call TRBD2 (5 bases). The CDR3 extends over 15 amino acids. Trimming removed 0 bases at V and 0 bases at J, with 9 bases between. Germline V lookup: CDR1 MNHEY, CDR2 SVGEGT.

The chain recombines TRBV12-3 or TRBV12-4 with TRBJ2-1; TRBD1 is a possible D gene (6 bases). V shed 5 bases and J shed 4 bases, with 12 bases lying between them. The CDR3 has 14 amino acids. The CDR3 DNA sequence: TGTGCCAGCAGTGGGGGCGACAGTTACAATGAGCAGTTCTTC. Protein product: CASSGGDSYNEQFF.

This clonotype has a handful of counts. This rearrangement joins TRBV19 to TRBJ1-5; D gene uncertain. Per germline, CDR1 LNHDA and CDR2 SQIVND (reference sequence). This CDR3 contains 16 residues. V dropped 1 base and J dropped 1 base, with 11 bases sitting between them. The CDR3 here is CASSIVGRLSNQPQHF. The CDR3 coding sequence is TGTGCCAGTAGTATAGTAGGACGTCTAAGCAATCAGCCCCAGCATTTT.

This clonotype was observed a handful of times. The V gene is TRBV11-3, the J gene TRBJ2-1; perhaps TRBD1 as D (5 bases). The V end was cut by 5 bases, the J end by 1 base, with 15 bases between. The CDR3 contains 16 residues. Germline V lookup: CDR1 SGHNT, CDR2 YENEEA. The CDR3 spells CASSPRGSKSYNEQFF. The CDR3 coding sequence is TGTGCCAGCAGCCCTAGGGGCAGCAAGTCCTACAATGAGCAGTTCTTC.

This clonotype was seen just once. The J gene is TRBJ2-1, the V gene TRBV6-5, with 7 bases lining up with TRBD2. CDR1 MNHEY and CDR2 SVGAGI come from the germline V gene. Trimming removed 2 bases from V and 0 bases from J; junction bases left unmatched: 7. CDR3 length equals 17 residues. CDR3 amino acids: CASSYLPSGYSYNEQFF. As DNA, the CDR3 is TGTGCCAGCAGTTACCTCCCTAGCGGATACTCCTACAATGAGCAGTTCTTC.

This chain connects TRBV12-3 or TRBV12-4 to TRBJ2-2, with 7 bases fitting TRBD1. CDR3 length equals 14 residues. Losses at the gene ends were 7 bases for V and 6 bases for J; bases not matched to a gene: 8. This chain's CDR3 is CASNQIQGAGELFF. The CDR3 DNA is TGTGCCAGCAACCAAATTCAGGGGGCCGGGGAGCTGTTTTTT.

The chain carries TRBV27 and TRBJ2-6; no clear D. V was clipped by 6 bases and J by 1 base, with 19 bases between them. CDR1 is MNHEY, CDR2 SMNVEV, per germline (reference sequence). The CDR3 loop spans 18 amino acids. CDR3 in DNA: TGTGCCAGCAGGCCTCTACAGAGACTTGAGTCTGGGGCCAACGTCCTGACTTTC. Its translation: CASRPLQRLESGANVLTF. Using reference TRBV27 and TRBJ2-6 for the parts outside the CDR3, the full variable domain is EAQVTQNPRYLITVTGKKLTVTCSQNMNHEYMSWYRQDPGLGLRQIYYSMNVEVTDKGDVPEGYKVSRKEKRNFPLILESPSPNQTSLYFCASRPLQRLESGANVLTFGAGSRLTVL.

V is TRBV14 and J is TRBJ1-1; TRBD1 might be the D (6 bases). Trimming cost V 1 base and J 0 bases, with 12 bases left between them. Germline CDR1 reads SGHDN; CDR2 reads FVKESK. This CDR3 region has 16 residues. The CDR3 nucleotides are TGTGCCAGCAGCCAAGTAGGGGGGCCACTGAACACTGAAGCTTTCTTT. This gives the protein CASSQVGGPLNTEAFF.

The rearrangement joins TRBV5-6 to TRBJ2-3; 13 bases are a match to TRBD2. V shed 2 bases, J shed 4 bases, and the junction held 7 bases outside the gene matches. CDR1 is SGHDT, CDR2 YYEEEE, per germline. The CDR3 covers 17 residues. CDR3 protein: CASSFRTSGRLADTQYF. DNA of the CDR3: TGTGCCAGCAGCTTTCGGACTAGCGGGAGATTGGCAGATACGCAGTATTTT.

This clonotype was found a few times. The J gene is TRBJ2-5, the V gene TRBV29-1, with D tentatively TRBD1 (5 bases). Germline-derived CDR1 and CDR2 are SQVTM and ANQGSEA. V shed 4 bases and J shed 1 base, with 13 bases lying between them. The CDR3 is 14 residues long. The CDR3 protein is CSVGTLVRQETQYF. Written as DNA, the CDR3 is TGCAGCGTTGGGACATTGGTCCGCCAAGAGACCCAGTACTTC.

The table lists this clonotype with a few counts. V and J are TRBV6-5 and TRBJ2-7, with 14 bases fitting TRBD2. The CDR3 consists of 16 residues. Germline trimming cut 7 bases from V and 3 bases from J; bases unmatched to any gene: 8. Germline CDR1 reads MNHEY; CDR2 reads SVGAGI. CDR3 coding DNA: TGTGCCAGCACCCCGCCCGGACTAGCGGGAGGCTACGAGCAGTACTTC. This gives the protein CASTPPGLAGGYEQYF.

V is TRBV20-1 and J is TRBJ2-2; 8 nucleotides align to TRBD2. CDR3 length: 14 residues. Germline loops: CDR1 DFQATT, CDR2 SNEGSKA (reference sequence). With V trimmed by 4 bases and J by 6 bases, 7 bases remained unmatched. The CDR3 DNA reads TGCAGTGCTACGAGCGGGAGAGGAGCCGGGGAGCTGTTTTTT. Amino acid sequence: CSATSGRGAGELFF.

In its sample, this clonotype was seen a few times. The chain carries TRBV4-3 and TRBJ2-1; 9 bases match TRBD2. This CDR3 is built from 18 residues. Germline values: CDR1 LGHNA, CDR2 YSLEER. The ends lost 4 bases at V and 0 bases at J; junction bases unmatched: 10. The CDR3 nucleotides read TGCGCCAGCAGCCCCCGAGCTAGCGGGACAAGCTCCTACAATGAGCAGTTCTTC. Its translation is CASSPRASGTSSYNEQFF.

This clonotype was observed at least ten times. This chain joins TRBV10-3 and TRBJ2-1; D remains ambiguous. The V end lost 2 bases, the J end lost 10 bases, and 12 bases lay between the germline ends. This CDR3 spans 13 amino acids. The germline CDR1 and CDR2 sequences are ENHRY and SYGVKD. The CDR3 DNA sequence: TGTGCCATCAGTGAGGAAAGGGCCCGGGAGCAGTTCTTC. Translating it yields CAISEERAREQFF.

This clonotype has a handful of counts. The chain is built from TRBV20-1 and TRBJ2-7; tentatively, D is TRBD1 (6 bases). The V end was cut by 6 bases, the J end by 0 bases, with 15 bases between. Germline CDR1 reads DFQATT; CDR2 reads SNEGSKA (reference sequence). The CDR3 length is 14 residues. The CDR3 region has the DNA TGCAGTGCCAGGACAGTTTCCGACTCCTACGAGCAGTACTTC. Protein: CSARTVSDSYEQYF.

This clonotype was observed many times. This chain joins TRBV28 and TRBJ2-5; no clear D. Germline V gives CDR1 MDHEN, CDR2 SYDVKM. Deletions cut 8 bases from V and 5 bases from J, with 9 bases between. There are 11 residues in the CDR3. The CDR3 sequence: CASGLRETQYF. In DNA, the CDR3 is TGTGCCAGCGGATTAAGGGAGACCCAGTACTTC.

This clonotype appeared a few times. This chain connects TRBV5-1 to TRBJ1-1; 10 bases line up with TRBD1. The CDR3 is made up of 14 amino acids. The germline V gene encodes CDR1 SGHRS and CDR2 YFSETQ. Germline trimming cut 4 bases from V and 6 bases from J; bases unmatched to any gene: 6. The CDR3: CASSGQGEGSEAFF. The DNA of the CDR3 is TGCGCCAGCAGCGGACAGGGGGAAGGGTCTGAAGCTTTCTTT. Full variable domain (missing parts from reference TRBV5-1 and TRBJ1-1): KAGVTQTPRYLIKTRGQQVTLSCSPISGHRSVSWYQQTPGQGLQFLFEYFSETQRNKGNFPGRFSGRQFSNSRSEMNVSTLELGDSALYLCASSGQGEGSEAFFGQGTRLTVV.

This clonotype was seen at least ten times. This chain links TRBV7-9 with TRBJ2-3, with D possibly called TRBD1 or TRBD2 (6 bases each). Germline lookup yields CDR1 SEHNR and CDR2 FQNEAQ (reference sequence). This CDR3 spans 16 amino acids. The V and J ends lost 4 bases and 3 bases respectively, with 17 bases between them. The CDR3 region is CASSSSGEERTDTQYF. The CDR3 DNA sequence: TGTGCCAGCAGCTCCTCAGGGGAGGAACGGACAGATACGCAGTATTTT.

The chain has TRBV24-1 and TRBJ2-2; D possibly corresponds to TRBD1 (6 bases). Trimming took off 0 bases at V and 6 bases at J, with 13 bases between the two ends. This CDR3 has 16 amino acids. The germline V gene encodes CDR1 KGHDR and CDR2 SFDVKD. In nucleotides, the CDR3 is TGTGCCACCAGTGATTTGCGGCAGGGGTCTGCCGGGGAGCTGTTTTTT. Its protein product is CATSDLRQGSAGELFF.

This clonotype was recorded a few times. The chain has TRBV5-1 and TRBJ2-7; D is unclear. From germline, CDR1 is SGHRS and CDR2 YFSETQ. Deletions cut 7 bases from V and 7 bases from J, with 12 bases between. The CDR3 is made up of 11 amino acids. The CDR3 DNA reads TGCGCCAGCTTTTTTCAAGGGGAGCAGTACTTC. Its protein product is CASFFQGEQYF.

At least ten counts were recorded for this clonotype. The CDR3 nucleotides are TGCAGTGCTAGAATTCCCAAAGAGACCCAGTACTTC. It specifies CSARIPKETQYF. The chain is built from TRBV20-1 and TRBJ2-5; D remains unclear. The CDR3 consists of 12 residues. CDR1 and CDR2 from the germline V gene are DFQATT and SNEGSKA (reference sequence). Trimming cost V 2 bases and J 3 bases, with 7 bases left between them.